Below are 14 T cell receptor beta chains sequenced from a single sample in a study of T cell clones after liver transplantation. Generated by immunoSEQ multiplex PCR, the TCRdb table keeps only in-frame clones and is missing some. The sample includes tens of thousands of clones, 70% to 75% of them seen just once. This sample comprised CD4+ T cells from blood, obtained before liver transplant. Source of these receptors: a human donor who received a liver transplant.

This chain uses TRBV6-1 with TRBJ1-1; 7 nucleotides match TRBD1. V lost 4 bases, J lost 10 bases, and 12 bases stayed unmatched. This CDR3 region has 14 residues. Germline V CDR1 and CDR2: MNHNS, SASEGT. This chain's CDR3 is CASSVNRDSAGAFF. The CDR3 DNA sequence: TGTGCCAGCAGTGTTAACCGGGACAGCGCCGGAGCTTTCTTT.

This chain's CDR3 is CASSPRAWGQDEKLFF. In nucleotides, the CDR3 is TGTGCCAGCTCACCACGTGCATGGGGGCAGGATGAAAAACTGTTTTTT. The J gene is TRBJ1-4, the V gene TRBV18, with D perhaps TRBD1 (6 bases). The V end was cut by 1 base, the J end by 6 bases, with 15 bases between. Looked up from germline, CDR1 is KGHSH and CDR2 is LQKENI. The CDR3 has 16 residues.

This chain connects TRBV18 to TRBJ2-3, with 10 bases that match TRBD1. CDR1 KGHSH and CDR2 LQKENI come from the germline V gene. The trim removed 7 bases at V and 3 bases at J, leaving 7 bases unmatched. The length of the CDR3 is 15 residues. The DNA of the CDR3 is TGTGCCAGCTTTCCGGGACAGGGGATTACAGATACGCAGTATTTT. This encodes CASFPGQGITDTQYF.

At least ten counts were recorded for this clone. The genes are TRBV5-1 and TRBJ2-2, with D possibly being TRBD2 (6 bases). This CDR3 is 14 amino acids long. Trimming removed 4 bases from V and 6 bases from J, with 13 bases in between. Germline lookup yields CDR1 SGHRS and CDR2 YFSETQ. The CDR3 bases are TGCGCCAGCAGCCTGCGACCGGGGGCCGGGGAGCTGTTTTTT. Residues: CASSLRPGAGELFF.

The chain employs TRBV7-9 and TRBJ1-2; possibly TRBD1 for D (5 bases). Germline V gives CDR1 SEHNR, CDR2 FQNEAQ (reference sequence). The CDR3 loop spans 14 amino acids. Between the trimmed V and J ends, which lost 5 bases and 0 bases, there was a span of 10 bases. As DNA, the CDR3 is TGTGCCAGCAGCCGCAGGGCCACTAACTATGGCTACACCTTC. Protein sequence: CASSRRATNYGYTF.

V and J are TRBV10-3 and TRBJ1-6, with TRBD1 matching over 9 bases. The J segment lost 6 bases and the V segment lost 2 bases, leaving 8 bases of the junction unmatched. The V gene's germline CDR1 is ENHRY and CDR2 SYGVKD. The CDR3 sequence is 17 residues long. CDR3: CAISETPQGARNSPLHF. The CDR3 DNA is TGTGCCATCAGTGAGACTCCACAGGGGGCGCGTAATTCACCCCTCCACTTT.

CDR3 in amino acids: CASSDGGGAGMTQFF. The CDR3 nucleotides are TGCGCCAGCAGCGACGGCGGGGGCGCGGGGATGACGCAGTTCTTC. The chain has TRBV5-1 and TRBJ2-1; weak D call: TRBD2 (7 bases). The V gene lost 4 bases and the J gene lost 12 bases, with 23 bases spanning the gap. The CDR3 covers 15 residues. The germline V gene encodes CDR1 SGHRS and CDR2 YFSETQ.

V usage is TRBV9 and J usage is TRBJ2-2; D is possibly TRBD2 (5 bases). The CDR3 totals 16 residues. The V gene lost 0 bases and the J gene lost 0 bases, with 9 bases spanning the gap. Looked up from germline, CDR1 is SGDLS and CDR2 is YYNGEE. The CDR3 coding sequence is TGTGCCAGCAGCGTAGAGCCGGGGTCGAACACCGGGGAGCTGTTTTTT. Protein: CASSVEPGSNTGELFF.

The genes are TRBV5-8 and TRBJ1-5; D is undetermined. Germline V CDR1 and CDR2: SGHTS, YDEGEE. The V end was cut by 7 bases, the J end by 9 bases, with 23 bases between. CDR3 length: 15 amino acids. As DNA, the CDR3 is TGTGCCAGCGACCCCGGGAGTTCGGTGCGATTGCCCCAGCATTTT. This sequence encodes CASDPGSSVRLPQHF.

J is TRBJ2-7 and V is TRBV2, with D possibly matching TRBD1 (5 bases). The CDR3 sequence is 11 residues long. Trimming took off 7 bases at V and 5 bases at J, with 9 bases between the two ends. CDR1 SNHLY and CDR2 FYNNEI come from the germline V gene. In DNA, the CDR3 is TGTGCCAGCACTCGACAGAACGAGCAGTACTTC. Amino acid sequence: CASTRQNEQYF.

The V gene is TRBV21-1, the J gene TRBJ2-1; the D call of TRBD1 is as the table states it, not checked on the DNA. TRBV21-1 has pseudogene status. The CDR3 length is 13 residues. The CDR3 sequence is CASKPRGWYEQFF. The CDR3 DNA reads TGTGCCAGCAAACCCAGGGGTTGGTATGAGCAGTTCTTC.

CDR3 DNA sequence: TGTGCCAGCAGCTTAGTGCAGGGGGCTTACAATGAGCAGTTCTTC. This gives the protein CASSLVQGAYNEQFF. The chain carries TRBV7-9 and TRBJ2-1; 8 positions match TRBD1. The germline V gene encodes CDR1 SEHNR and CDR2 FQNEAQ (reference sequence). V trimming: 1 base; J trimming: 4 bases; junction bases outside the gene matches: 3. The CDR3 extends over 15 amino acids.

The genes are TRBV6-7 and TRBJ1-1; perhaps TRBD1 as D (6 bases). TRBV6-7 is reported as an ORF; its role is uncertain. The V end lost 4 bases, the J end lost 0 bases, and 9 bases lay between the germline ends. The CDR3 runs to 14 residues. The CDR3 is CASSFRDMNTEAFF. The CDR3 DNA follows: TGTGCCAGCAGTTTCCGGGACATGAACACTGAAGCTTTCTTT.

The rearrangement uses TRBV2 and TRBJ1-1, with D possibly TRBD1 on 5 matching bases. CDR3 size: 13 residues. The V gene lost 7 bases and the J gene lost 7 bases, with 16 bases spanning the gap. The germline V gene encodes CDR1 SNHLY and CDR2 FYNNEI. Here the CDR3 reads CASTKTDLDEAFF. In DNA form, the CDR3 reads TGTGCCAGCACCAAGACAGACCTCGATGAAGCTTTCTTT.